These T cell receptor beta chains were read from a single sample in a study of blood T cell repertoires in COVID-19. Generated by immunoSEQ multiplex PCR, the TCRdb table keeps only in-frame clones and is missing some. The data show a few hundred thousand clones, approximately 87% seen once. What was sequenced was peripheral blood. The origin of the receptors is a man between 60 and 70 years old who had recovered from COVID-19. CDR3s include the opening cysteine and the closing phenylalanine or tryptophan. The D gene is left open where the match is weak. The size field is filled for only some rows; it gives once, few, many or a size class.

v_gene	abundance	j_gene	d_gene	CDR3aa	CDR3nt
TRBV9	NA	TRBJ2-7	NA	CASSVDPGPEYEQYF	TGTGCCAGCAGCGTAGATCCAGGCCCCGAATACGAGCAGTACTTC
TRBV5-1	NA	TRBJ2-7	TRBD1	CASSQGAGYEQYF	TGCGCCAGCAGCCAGGGGGCAGGCTACGAGCAGTACTTC
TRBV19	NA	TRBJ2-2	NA	CASSPRPDTGELFF	TGTGCCAGTAGTCCCAGGCCGGATACCGGGGAGCTGTTTTTT
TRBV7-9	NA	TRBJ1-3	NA	CASLGQMGNTIYF	TGTGCCAGCTTGGGCCAGATGGGAAACACCATATATTTT
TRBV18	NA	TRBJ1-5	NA	CASSPAENQPQHF	TGTGCCAGCTCACCAGCGGAAAATCAGCCCCAGCATTTT
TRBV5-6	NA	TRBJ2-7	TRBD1	CASSFYTGGHEQYF	TGTGCCAGCAGCTTTTATACAGGGGGCCACGAGCAGTACTTC
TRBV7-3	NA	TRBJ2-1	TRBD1	CASSRDSFAYNEQFF	TGTGCCAGCAGTCGGGACAGCTTTGCCTACAATGAGCAGTTCTTC
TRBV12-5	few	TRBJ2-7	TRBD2	CASGLAVSGRSYEQYF	TGTGCTAGTGGTTTGGCAGTAAGCGGGAGATCTTACGAGCAGTACTTC
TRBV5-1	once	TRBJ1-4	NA	CASSLQPREDEKLFF	TGCGCCAGCAGCCTTCAACCTCGAGAGGATGAAAAACTGTTTTTT
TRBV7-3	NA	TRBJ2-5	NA	CASSLGLPGQETQYF	TGTGCCAGCAGCTTAGGTCTGCCAGGTCAAGAGACCCAGTACTTC
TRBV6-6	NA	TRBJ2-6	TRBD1	CASSRDSFSGANVLTF	TGTGCCAGCAGCCGGGACAGTTTCTCTGGGGCCAACGTCCTGACTTTC
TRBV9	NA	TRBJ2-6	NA	CASSLLGSGTLGANVLTF	TGTGCCAGCAGCCTCCTTGGGTCAGGGACTTTGGGGGCCAACGTCCTGACTTTC
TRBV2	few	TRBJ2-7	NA	CASTGTYEQYF	TGTGCCAGCACCGGGACCTACGAGCAGTACTTC
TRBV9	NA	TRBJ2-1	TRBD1	CASSGGTGTYNEQFF	TGTGCCAGCAGCGGCGGGACAGGCACCTACAATGAGCAGTTCTTC
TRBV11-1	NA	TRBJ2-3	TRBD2	CASSLVASGITDTQYF	TGTGCCAGCAGCTTAGTTGCTAGCGGGATCACAGATACGCAGTATTTT
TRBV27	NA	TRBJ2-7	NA	CASSFNGEQYF	TGTGCCAGCAGTTTTAACGGGGAGCAGTACTTC
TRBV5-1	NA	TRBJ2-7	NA	CASSPRDISYEQYF	TGCGCCAGCAGCCCGAGGGACATCTCCTACGAGCAGTACTTC
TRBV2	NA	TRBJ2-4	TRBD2	CASSRTSGVVAKNIQYF	TGTGCCAGCAGTAGGACTAGCGGGGTTGTAGCCAAAAACATTCAGTACTTC
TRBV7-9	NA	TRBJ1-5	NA	CASSSSPDRYNQPQHF	TGTGCCAGCAGCTCCTCCCCTGACAGGTACAATCAGCCCCAGCATTTT
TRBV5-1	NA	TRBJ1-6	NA	CASSQAVNSPLHF	TGCGCCAGCAGCCAGGCTGTCAATTCACCCCTCCACTTT
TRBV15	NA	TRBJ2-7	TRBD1	CATSRGQGASASYEQYF	TGTGCCACCAGCCGGGGACAGGGGGCATCGGCGTCCTACGAGCAGTACTTC
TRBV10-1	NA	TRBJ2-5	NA	CASSGGTAQETQYF	TGCGCCAGCAGCGGAGGGACAGCCCAAGAGACCCAGTACTTC
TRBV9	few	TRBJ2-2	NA	CASSVSGGRGELFF	TGTGCCAGCAGCGTGTCGGGGGGCAGGGGGGAGCTGTTTTTT
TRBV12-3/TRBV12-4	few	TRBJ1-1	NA	CASSTIRGTEAFF	TGTGCCAGCAGTACCATAAGGGGTACTGAAGCTTTCTTT
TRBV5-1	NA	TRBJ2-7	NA	CASSSSGYEQYF	TGCGCCAGCAGCTCTAGTGGGTACGAGCAGTACTTC
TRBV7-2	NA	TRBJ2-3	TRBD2	CASSLQSSGGRSGTQYF	TGTGCCAGCAGCTTGCAATCTAGCGGGGGCCGCAGTGGTACGCAGTATTTT
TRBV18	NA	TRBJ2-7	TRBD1	CASSPPRGGTGTYEQYF	TGTGCCAGCTCACCACCGAGAGGCGGGACAGGTACCTACGAGCAGTACTTC
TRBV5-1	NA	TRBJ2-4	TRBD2	CASSWTSGGILAKNIQYF	TGCGCCAGCAGCTGGACTAGCGGGGGGATCTTAGCCAAAAACATTCAGTACTTC
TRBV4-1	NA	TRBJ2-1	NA	CASSQEQLLSGNEQFF	TGCGCCAGCAGCCAAGAGCAGCTTCTCTCGGGGAATGAGCAGTTCTTC